Listed below are T cell receptor beta chains from one sample, sequenced in a study of T cell responses to AZD1222 COVID-19 vaccine. TCRdb keeps only in-frame clones here, not all; method: immunoSEQ multiplex PCR. The sample lists around 150,000 clones; about 90% were seen once. The sample in question was peripheral blood, obtained 28 days after the second AZD1222 dose. The source of these receptors is an adult who received the AZD1222 COVID-19 vaccine. Each CDR3 is given without its conserved first and last residue. D genes are given only for firm matches.

CDR3aa,d_gene,j_gene,v_gene
ASFRDSDEQF,-,TRBJ2-1,TRBV5-1
ASSGQGNTEAF,TRBD1,TRBJ1-1,TRBV18
ASSLSGVQETQY,-,TRBJ2-5,TRBV7-6
ASSRSGGSPLH,-,TRBJ1-6,TRBV25-1
ASSYGGSYEQY,-,TRBJ2-7,TRBV6-5
ASSLVGGTGGYYGYT,TRBD1,TRBJ1-2,TRBV7-8
ASSLATVETQY,-,TRBJ2-5,TRBV12-3/TRBV12-4
ASSHQQGAGGELF,TRBD1,TRBJ2-2,TRBV4-3
ASSLIPGNEQY,-,TRBJ2-7,TRBV27
ASAGNRGGTQY,-,TRBJ2-5,TRBV2
ASTQIEHQETQY,-,TRBJ2-5,TRBV28
ATDPSEGARNEQF,TRBD1,TRBJ2-1,TRBV10-3
ASSPYITQETQY,-,TRBJ2-5,TRBV4-2
SASGQRTEAF,-,TRBJ1-1,TRBV20-1
ASSLVSGGSSYGYT,-,TRBJ1-2,TRBV3-1/TRBV3-2
ASSVDGQGNQPQH,TRBD1,TRBJ1-5,TRBV9
ASRFRGGTDTQY,-,TRBJ2-3,TRBV7-2
ASSTSGTSGLSSYNEQF,TRBD2,TRBJ2-1,TRBV19
ASSLGGRPETQY,-,TRBJ2-5,TRBV7-6
ASSEETGYYEQY,-,TRBJ2-7,TRBV7-2
ASSVTSGSNGEQF,TRBD2,TRBJ2-1,TRBV5-1
ASSNLSLRAYGYT,-,TRBJ1-2,TRBV28
ASSQVAGGPNEQF,TRBD2,TRBJ2-1,TRBV4-3
ASSLSQGWDEQY,-,TRBJ2-7,TRBV7-9
ASSLGYSGIYNEQF,TRBD2,TRBJ2-1,TRBV3-1/TRBV3-2
SVVRGIGYEQY,-,TRBJ2-7,TRBV29-1
ASSLGGTGDNEQF,TRBD1,TRBJ2-1,TRBV7-2
ASSQPTGNYEQY,-,TRBJ2-7,TRBV4-1
ASSNPRGLAGNTIY,-,TRBJ1-3,TRBV11-2
ASSWTGSGNTIY,TRBD1,TRBJ1-3,TRBV2
ASSRVTSGSLRETQY,TRBD2,TRBJ2-5,TRBV11-2
ASSPRGNRGGVEQY,-,TRBJ2-7,TRBV5-1
ASSIFGYSNQPQH,-,TRBJ1-5,TRBV19
ASRTQGASYGYT,-,TRBJ1-2,TRBV27
ASSLVGGQDTQY,-,TRBJ2-3,TRBV5-4
ASSSYTEAF,-,TRBJ1-1,TRBV5-4
ASSFGTGAYEQY,TRBD1,TRBJ2-7,TRBV27
ASRPGPASNQPQH,-,TRBJ1-5,TRBV6-5
ASSVGQRGGVTDTQY,TRBD2,TRBJ2-3,TRBV9
ASATGGHQPQH,-,TRBJ1-5,TRBV6-6
SAGGRKTEAF,TRBD1,TRBJ1-1,TRBV29-1
ASSPRPRAESTDTQY,-,TRBJ2-3,TRBV18
ASSFGGGVGEQY,-,TRBJ2-7,TRBV7-3
ASSESEAGPRTGELF,TRBD2,TRBJ2-2,TRBV10-2
ASSPRRDRNTIY,-,TRBJ1-3,TRBV7-8
ASSLKGTQGGGYKETQY,-,TRBJ2-5,TRBV7-9
ASRQEGEAF,-,TRBJ1-1,TRBV7-9
SGHRQETQY,-,TRBJ2-5,TRBV20-1
SVPPTGGGYNEQF,TRBD1,TRBJ2-1,TRBV29-1
ASMREAYNEQF,-,TRBJ2-1,TRBV5-1
ASSRGLAGNNEQF,TRBD2,TRBJ2-1,TRBV11-2
ASTQSGDTQY,-,TRBJ2-3,TRBV28